The subject of this entry is one T cell receptor beta chain. Its matching antigen is unknown. MiXCR, run by TCRdb on the 5' RACE reads, gives a single entry per CDR3 protein. This repertoire shows 120,000 or so distinct CDR3 sequences, approximately 14% found once; its top ten account for approximately 3.1%. The data are from a study of CD8 T cells in ankylosing spondylitis. Notes on the study in general: In reactive arthritis synovial fluid and blood, some motif variants had been reported before. Significant enrichment of disease-linked clones was reportedly seen in matched ankylosing spondylitis synovial fluid.

This CDR3 is built from 14 residues. Per the germline V gene, CDR1 is DFQATT and CDR2 is SNEGSKA (reference sequence). V gave up 0 bases and J gave up 0 bases, with 6 bases separating them. This TCR was recovered from a female donor with ankylosing spondylitis or in good health (not recorded which). Sequencing used blood, either unsorted or a sorted T cell fraction (not recorded which). The chain employs TRBV20-1 and TRBJ2-1, with TRBD1 as a possible D gene (5 bases). CDR3 residues: CSARDRASYNEQFF. In DNA, the CDR3 is TGCAGTGCTAGAGACAGGGCCTCCTACAATGAGCAGTTCTTC.